This TCR beta chain appears in the sequencing data of a study of blood T cells in healthy people across ages. Germline V gene sequence: CDR1 MNHEY, CDR2 SVGAGI. This CDR3 has 16 amino acids. V lost 6 bases, J lost 8 bases, and 11 bases stayed unmatched. A second PCR, run for roughly 7 to 12 cycles, used a sample-barcoded 5' primer plus a J-beta primer mix. TCRdb used MiXCR to reprocess the 5' RACE reads, holding one entry per CDR3 protein. Among about 1,500,000 distinct CDR3 sequences listed, around 39% were seen once. The TCR was taken from a woman aged 18-29 years in good health. Sequenced: blood. The chain combines TRBV6-5 with TRBJ2-1, with TRBD2 matching over 12 bases. DNA for the CDR3: TGTGCCAGCAGCCAGCCGACTAGCGGGAGTGTTCATGAGCAGTTCTTC. Translation gives CASSQPTSGSVHEQFF.